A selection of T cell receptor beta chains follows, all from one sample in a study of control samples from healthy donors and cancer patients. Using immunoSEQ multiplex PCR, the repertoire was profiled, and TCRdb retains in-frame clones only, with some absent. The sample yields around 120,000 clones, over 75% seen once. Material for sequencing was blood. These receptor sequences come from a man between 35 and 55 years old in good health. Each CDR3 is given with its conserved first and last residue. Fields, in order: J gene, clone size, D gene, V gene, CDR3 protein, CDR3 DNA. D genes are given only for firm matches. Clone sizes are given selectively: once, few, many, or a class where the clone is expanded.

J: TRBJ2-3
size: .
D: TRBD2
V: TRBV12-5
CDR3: CASGLSGTSIDTQYF
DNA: TGTGCTAGTGGTTTGAGTGGGACTAGTATTGATACGCAGTATTTT

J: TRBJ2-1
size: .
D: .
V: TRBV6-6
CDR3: CASSPRRLGKDEQFF
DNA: TGTGCCAGCAGCCCACGCCGATTGGGGAAGGATGAGCAGTTCTTC

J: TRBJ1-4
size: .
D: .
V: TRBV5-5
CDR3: CASSRRGALNEKLFF
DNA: TGTGCCAGCAGCCGGCGGGGGGCCCTTAATGAAAAACTGTTTTTT

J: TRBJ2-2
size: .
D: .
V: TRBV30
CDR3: CAWSVGLGELFF
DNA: TGTGCCTGGAGTGTCGGGCTCGGGGAGCTGTTTTTT

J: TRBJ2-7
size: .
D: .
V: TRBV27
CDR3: CASSLSRMNEQYF
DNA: TGTGCCAGCAGTTTATCCAGGATGAACGAGCAGTACTTC

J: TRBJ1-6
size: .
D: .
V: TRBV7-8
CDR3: CASSLVSGTYSSLHF
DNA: TGTGCCAGCAGCTTAGTTAGCGGGACATATAGTTCCCTCCACTTT

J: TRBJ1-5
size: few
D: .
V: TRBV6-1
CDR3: CASSDSGLNQPQHF
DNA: TGTGCCAGCAGTGATTCAGGATTGAATCAGCCCCAGCATTTT

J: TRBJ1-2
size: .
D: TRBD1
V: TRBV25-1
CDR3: CASSGDRVFNYGYTF
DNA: TGTGCCAGCAGTGGGGACAGGGTCTTTAACTATGGCTACACCTTC

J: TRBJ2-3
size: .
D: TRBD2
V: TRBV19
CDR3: CASSPGTSGGANTQYF
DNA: TGTGCCAGTAGTCCCGGGACTAGCGGGGGGGCGAATACGCAGTATTTT

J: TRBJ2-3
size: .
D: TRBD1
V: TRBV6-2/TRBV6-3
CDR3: CASSPGTGADTQYF
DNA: TGTGCCAGCAGTCCCGGGACAGGGGCAGATACGCAGTATTTT

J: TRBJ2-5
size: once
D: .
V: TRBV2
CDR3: CASGALRETQYF
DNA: TGTGCCAGCGGGGCTCTTCGAGAGACCCAGTACTTC

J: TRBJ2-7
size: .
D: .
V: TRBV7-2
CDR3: CASSTDRGSSYEQYF
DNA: TGTGCCAGCTCAACCGACCGGGGAAGCTCCTACGAGCAGTACTTC

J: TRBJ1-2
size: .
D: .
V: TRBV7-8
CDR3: CASSSRRGPGEHYGYTF
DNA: TGTGCCAGCAGCTCCAGAAGAGGTCCAGGGGAGCACTATGGCTACACCTTC

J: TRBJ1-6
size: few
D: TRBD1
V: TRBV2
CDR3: CASRDRPTGNSPLHF
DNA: TGTGCCAGCAGGGACAGGCCAACGGGTAATTCACCCCTCCACTTT

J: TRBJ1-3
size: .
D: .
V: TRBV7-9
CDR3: CASSRDTGNTIYF
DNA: TGTGCCAGCAGCCGGGACACTGGAAACACCATATATTTT

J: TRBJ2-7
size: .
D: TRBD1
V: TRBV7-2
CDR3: CASSTPRTGQYEQYF
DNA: TGTGCCAGCAGCACCCCCCGGACAGGGCAATACGAGCAGTACTTC

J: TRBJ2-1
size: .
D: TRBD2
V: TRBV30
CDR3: CAWSPGGGAVNEQFF
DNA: TGTGCCTGGAGTCCCGGCGGGGGGGCCGTAAATGAGCAGTTCTTC

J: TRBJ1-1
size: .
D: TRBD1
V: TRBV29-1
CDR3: CSVDRGGRNTEAFF
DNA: TGCAGCGTGGACAGGGGCGGGAGGAACACTGAAGCTTTCTTT

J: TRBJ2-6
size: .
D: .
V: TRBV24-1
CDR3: CATSDPSGERAGANVLTF
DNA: TGTGCCACCAGTGATCCCTCAGGGGAGAGGGCTGGGGCCAACGTCCTGACTTTC

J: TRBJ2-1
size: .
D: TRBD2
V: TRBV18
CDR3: CASSTGTSGSSYNEQFF
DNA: TGTGCCAGCTCAACCGGGACTAGCGGATCGTCCTACAATGAGCAGTTCTTC

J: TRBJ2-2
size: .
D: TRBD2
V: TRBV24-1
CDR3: CATSAPTSGGVAGELFF
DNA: TGTGCCACCAGTGCCCCGACTAGCGGGGGGGTAGCCGGGGAGCTGTTTTTT

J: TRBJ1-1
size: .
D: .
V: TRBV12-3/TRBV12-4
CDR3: CASSRSTEAFF
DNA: TGTGCCAGCAGCCGTAGCACTGAAGCTTTCTTT

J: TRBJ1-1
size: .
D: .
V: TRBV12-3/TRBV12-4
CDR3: CASSFLDSEAFF
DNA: TGTGCCAGCAGTTTTCTTGACTCTGAAGCTTTCTTT

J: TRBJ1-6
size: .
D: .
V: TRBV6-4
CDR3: CASSERGQGNSPLHF
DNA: TGTGCCAGCAGTGAAAGGGGACAAGGCAATTCACCCCTCCACTTT

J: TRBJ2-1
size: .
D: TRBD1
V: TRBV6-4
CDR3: CASSPNPGQGFNEQFF
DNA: TGTGCCAGCAGTCCCAATCCGGGACAGGGGTTTAATGAGCAGTTCTTC

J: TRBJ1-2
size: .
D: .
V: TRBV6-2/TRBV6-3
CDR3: CASSSPPGNGYTF
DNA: TGTGCCAGCAGTTCCCCCCCAGGGAATGGCTACACCTTC

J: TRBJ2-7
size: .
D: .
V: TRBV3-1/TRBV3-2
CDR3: CASSLGAYEQYF
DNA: TGTGCCAGCAGCCTCGGGGCTTACGAGCAGTACTTC

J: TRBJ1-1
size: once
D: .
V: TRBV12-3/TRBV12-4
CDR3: CASTIGTTEAFF
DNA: TGTGCCAGCACCATCGGAACTACTGAAGCTTTCTTT

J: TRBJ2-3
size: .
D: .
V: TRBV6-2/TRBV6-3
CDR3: CASSYYTSLADTQYF
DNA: TGTGCCAGCAGTTACTATACTAGTCTTGCAGATACGCAGTATTTT

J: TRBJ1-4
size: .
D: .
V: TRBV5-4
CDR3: CASSLDRFSEKLFF
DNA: TGTGCCAGCAGCTTGGACAGGTTTTCTGAAAAACTGTTTTTT